The 3 T cell receptor beta chains presented below share a single source sample, sequenced in a study of early T cells in non-severe SARS-CoV-2 infection. One entry per CDR3 protein results from TCRdb running MiXCR on the 5' RACE reads. The profile covers tens of thousands of distinct CDR3 sequences, with over 9% appearing a single time and around 7% taken by the ten largest. The sample taken for sequencing was whole blood. The source of these receptors is an adult who was a healthcare worker with PCR-confirmed SARS-CoV-2 infection or an uninfected control (not recorded which).

The chain is built from TRBV25-1 and TRBJ2-1, with D perhaps TRBD1 (5 bases). The germline V gene encodes CDR1 MGHDK and CDR2 SYGVNS. V was shortened by 4 bases and J by 1 base, with 14 bases between the two germline ends. The CDR3 is made up of 16 amino acids. CDR3 in DNA: TGTGCCAGCAGTGCCCTTGGGGCGAGGTCCTACAATGAGCAGTTCTTC. Encoded protein: CASSALGARSYNEQFF. Combining the CDR3 with reference TRBV25-1 and TRBJ2-1 gives the whole variable domain EADIYQTPRYLVIGTGKKITLECSQTMGHDKMYWYQQDPGMELHLIHYSYGVNSTEKGDLSSESTVSRIRTEHFPLTLESARPSHTSQYLCASSALGARSYNEQFFGPGTRLTVL.

At least ten counts were recorded for this clonotype. The chain employs TRBV20-1 and TRBJ2-1; D is unresolved. There are 17 residues in the CDR3. Trimming removed 3 bases at V and 4 bases at J, with 22 bases between. CDR1 is DFQATT and CDR2 is SNEGSKA in the germline V gene (reference sequence). In DNA, the CDR3 is TGCAGTGCTAGTTATTCCCGGCTCGGTCAGGTTTACAATGAGCAGTTCTTC. Translating gives CSASYSRLGQVYNEQFF.

This chain connects TRBV29-1 to TRBJ2-3; 9 nucleotides align to TRBD2. Germline trimming cut 6 bases from V and 6 bases from J; bases unmatched to any gene: 13. The length of the CDR3 is 15 residues. Germline assignment: CDR1 SQVTM and CDR2 ANQGSEA. The CDR3 DNA follows: TGCAGCGTGGGGGCCGAGCGGGAGGCTATGGATACGCAGTATTTT. This encodes CSVGAEREAMDTQYF.